The 21 T cell receptor beta chains in this list originate from one sample, sequenced in a study of CD8+ T cells in alopecia areata. RNA was isolated and reverse transcribed to cDNA, the sequencing template. The protocol was immunoSEQ multiplex PCR, while the TCRdb copy is restricted to in-frame clones and leaves out a portion. This sample has over 250,000 clones, each found more than once. A sort of pooled cutaneous lymph node cells used CD4, CD8alpha, NKG2D, NKG2ACE and other stains. The material sequenced was CD4+ T cells sorted from a lymph node. The receptors here all came from a C3H/HeJ mouse with alopecia areata. The strain's MHC: H2-k.

Note on this clone: Gene names are the mouse ones. The read comes to an end 3 residues before the CDR3 does, leaving the germline J gene to fill in the end. Other DNA variants within this sample encode the same CDR3. The chain employs TRBV1 and TRBJ1-6, with unresolved D. TRBJ1-6 is sorted into the ORF group, with uncertain function. V lost 0 bases to trimming and J lost 7 bases, with 7 bases between them. CDR3 length: 14 amino acids. The germline gives CDR1 NSQYPW, CDR2 LRSPGD (reference sequence). The part of the CDR3 DNA that was read is TGCACCTGCAGTGCAGATCCCAGAAATTCGCCC. Protein: CTCSADPRNSP. In full, the CDR3 reads CTCSADPRNSPLYF.

Comment on this clone: This could be a read error, since a much larger clone is one nucleotide away. Here the gene names and germline are mouse. The read falls 4 residues short of the CDR3 end, and the missing part is taken from the germline J gene. Other DNA sequences from this sample encode an identical CDR3 as well. The chain joins TRBV1 to TRBJ2-5, with TRBD2 as a possible D gene (6 bases). CDR3 length: 13 residues. Germline-derived CDR1 and CDR2 are NSQYPW and LRSPGD (reference sequence). The CDR3 region is CTCSAGGKDTQYF. CDR3 DNA, as far as it was read: TGCACCTGCAGTGCTGGGGGTAAAGAC. Drawing the rest from reference TRBV1 and TRBJ2-5, the complete variable domain is VTLLEQNPRWRLVPRGQAVNLRCILKNSQYPWMSWYQQDLQKQLQWLFTLRSPGDKEVKSLPGADYLATRVTDTELRLQVANMSQGRTLYCTCSAGGKDTQYFGPGTRLLVL.

This clone has at least ten counts. The genes and germline here are from mouse. The read halts 4 residues ahead of the CDR3 end, with the missing end drawn from the germline J gene. The chain uses TRBV17 and TRBJ2-7; D remains ambiguous. This CDR3 is built from 13 residues. Germline CDR1 MNHDT, CDR2 YYDKIL. The DNA read from the CDR3 is TGTGCTAGCAGTAGAGATCTCAGCCAT. It specifies CASSRDLSH. The full CDR3 is CASSRDLSHEQYF.

As to this clone: Gene names and germline match the mouse. The CDR3 end lies 4 residues beyond the end of the read and is filled in from the germline J gene. V usage is TRBV13-1 and J usage is TRBJ2-5; D is undetermined. The V and J ends lost 6 bases and 3 bases respectively, with 8 bases between them. The germline V gene has CDR1 NSHNY and CDR2 SYGAGN. The CDR3 runs 12 residues. CDR3 bases read: TGTGCCAGCACGGCAGGTCAAGAC. Protein product: CASTAGQD. The CDR3 as a whole reads CASTAGQDTQYF.

Only a few counts were recorded for this clone. The germline and genes are mouse ones. The read ends 4 residues before the CDR3 terminus; that terminus is restored from the germline J gene. The chain has TRBV1 and TRBJ2-5; TRBD2 matches 11 bases. V shed 6 bases, J shed 3 bases, and the junction held 2 bases outside the gene matches. The CDR3 sequence is 14 residues long. In germline, CDR1 is NSQYPW, CDR2 LRSPGD (reference sequence). The CDR3 sequence is CTCRRTGGQDTQYF. The part of the CDR3 DNA that was read is TGCACCTGCAGGAGGACTGGGGGGCAAGAC.

Only a few counts were recorded for this clone. Gene names and germline refer to mouse. Coverage ceases 4 residues before the CDR3 finishes, and the germline J gene fills in the end. This chain connects TRBV13-1 to TRBJ1-2; 11 bases are shared with TRBD1. The CDR3 is 16 amino acids. Germline CDR1 NSHNY, CDR2 SYGAGN. The trim removed 2 bases at V and 0 bases at J, leaving 3 bases unmatched. The CDR3 loop is CASSEGQGGANSDYTF. The CDR3 bases that were read are TGTGCCAGCAGTGAGGGACAGGGGGGTGCAAACTCC.

In regard to this clone: Genes and germline are mouse. The part of the CDR3 DNA that was read is TGTGCCAGCAGACCCTGGGGGAACCAAGAC. Translation gives CASRPWGNQD. The entire CDR3 is CASRPWGNQDTQYF. J is TRBJ2-5 and V is TRBV13-3; the match to TRBD2 covers 7 bases. The read halts 4 residues ahead of the CDR3 end, with the missing end drawn from the germline J gene. The V and J ends lost 5 bases and 0 bases, in that order; junction bases with no gene match: 3. CDR1 is NNHDY, CDR2 SYVADS, per germline. The CDR3 sequence is 14 residues long.

To note about this clone: Genes and germline come from the mouse. The read terminates 4 residues ahead of where the CDR3 ends, so the germline J gene completes it. The chain combines TRBV17 with TRBJ1-2, with 7 bases aligning to TRBD1. V trimming: 1 base; J trimming: 3 bases; junction bases outside the gene matches: 5. Germline CDR1 reads MNHDT; CDR2 reads YYDKIL. CDR3 size: 15 residues. The part of the CDR3 DNA that was read is TGTGCTAGCAGTAGAGGGAGGGGGCGATACTCC. This codes for CASSRGRGRYS. The complete CDR3 reads CASSRGRGRYSDYTF.

This clone was counted a few times. Here the gene names and germline are mouse. The DNA ends 4 residues before the CDR3 does, and the rest of the CDR3 is filled in from the germline J gene. Other nucleotide sequences in the sample specify the same CDR3. The chain couples TRBV19 to TRBJ1-2; a possible D gene is TRBD1 (5 bases). Germline V gene data show CDR1 as FNHDT and CDR2 as SITEND (reference sequence). The CDR3 consists of 12 residues. The CDR3 spells CASSIQGSDYTF. The CDR3 DNA, read in part, is TGTGCCAGCAGTATACAGGGATCC.

This clone has only a few counts. Mouse gene names apply. From the germline J gene comes the end of the CDR3, since the read stops 4 residues before it. Distinct nucleotide sequences in the sample also encode this CDR3. The chain recombines TRBV19 with TRBJ2-1, with TRBD1 matching 8 bases. Germline V gene sequence: CDR1 FNHDT, CDR2 SITEND (reference sequence). The ends lost 2 bases at V and 5 bases at J; junction bases unmatched: 3. The CDR3 extends over 14 amino acids. Incomplete CDR3 DNA: TGTGCCAGCAGTATCCCGGGACAGGATGCT. Amino acids: CASSIPGQDA. The entire CDR3 reads CASSIPGQDAEQFF. The full variable domain, its missing parts supplied by reference TRBV19 and TRBJ2-1, is GGIITQTPKFLIGQEGQKLTLKCQQNFNHDTMYWYRQDSGKGLRLIYYSITENDLQKGDLSEGYDASREKKSSFSLTVTSAQKNEMAVFLCASSIPGQDAEQFFGPGTRLTVL.

This clone was counted only a few times. Gene names are the mouse ones. The sequence runs out 4 residues before the end of the CDR3; the remainder is reconstructed from the germline J gene. The chain combines TRBV1 with TRBJ2-3, with D perhaps TRBD2 (6 bases). Germline CDR1 reads NSQYPW; CDR2 reads LRSPGD (reference sequence). The V gene lost 2 bases and the J gene lost 0 bases, with 12 bases spanning the gap. This CDR3 contains 16 residues. The sequenced part of the CDR3 DNA is TGCACCTGCAGTGCAACTACTGGGCATAGTGCAGAA. It yields the protein CTCSATTGHSAE. The CDR3 in full is CTCSATTGHSAETLYF.

With respect to this clone: These gene names are mouse names. Sequencing ends 4 residues short of the CDR3 end; the germline J gene provides the rest. The chain couples TRBV17 to TRBJ2-5; 7 nucleotides agree with TRBD2. Germline V gene lookup returns CDR1 MNHDT and CDR2 YYDKIL. The CDR3 length is 15 residues. The sequenced part of the CDR3 DNA is TGTGCTAGCAGTAGAGATCCCTGGGGGAAAGAC. Protein product: CASSRDPWGKD. The whole CDR3 protein reads CASSRDPWGKDTQYF. The entire variable domain, with the rest obtained from reference TRBV17 and TRBJ2-5, is as follows: DTTVKQNPRYKLARVGKPVNLICSQTMNHDTMYWYQKKPNQAPKLLLFYYDKILNREADTFEKFQSSRPNNSFCSLYIGSAGLEYSAMYLCASSRDPWGKDTQYFGPGTRLLVL.

Worth noting for this clone: Each gene name is a mouse one. Read coverage stops 3 residues before the CDR3 terminus; the germline J gene supplies the remainder. Within the sample, other DNA sequences also encode this same CDR3. V gene TRBV13-2 combines with J gene TRBJ1-6, with 8 nucleotides matching TRBD1. TRBJ1-6 is classed as an ORF, of uncertain function. Trimming took 2 bases from V and 7 from J; bases not matched to a gene: 2. CDR3 length: 14 amino acids. CDR1 is NNHNN and CDR2 is SYGAGS in the germline V gene (reference sequence). The CDR3 loop reads CASGDRGQNSPLYF. The CDR3 bases that were read are TGTGCCAGCGGTGACAGGGGGCAGAATTCGCCC.

Comment on this clone: The listed genes are named as in mouse. Sequencing ends 4 residues short of the CDR3 end; the germline J gene provides the rest. The same CDR3 also results from other DNA sequences found in this sample. The chain employs TRBV1 and TRBJ2-5, with 7 bases lining up with TRBD2. The CDR3 runs 15 residues. Germline lookup yields CDR1 NSQYPW and CDR2 LRSPGD (reference sequence). CDR3 DNA, as far as it was read: TGCACCTGCAGTGCAGATTCTGGGGGAGAAGAC. Amino acids: CTCSADSGGED. In full, the CDR3 is CTCSADSGGEDTQYF.

For this clone: These gene names are mouse names. The CDR3 end lies 4 residues beyond the end of the read and is filled in from the germline J gene. The V and J genes are TRBV1 and TRBJ2-1; a possible D gene is TRBD1 (5 bases). Germline V CDR1 and CDR2: NSQYPW, LRSPGD (reference sequence). The CDR3 contains 16 residues. Deletions cut 0 bases from V and 2 bases from J, with 11 bases between. CDR3 region: CTCSADQAGHYAEQFF. Incomplete CDR3 DNA: TGCACCTGCAGTGCAGATCAGGCAGGGCACTATGCT.

Comments on this clone: Here the gene names and germline are mouse. Coverage ceases 4 residues before the CDR3 finishes, and the germline J gene fills in the end. V usage is TRBV31 and J usage is TRBJ1-2, with D possibly being TRBD1 (5 bases). Germline-derived CDR1 and CDR2 are GKSSPN and SITVG. The V end was cut by 2 bases, the J end by 4 bases, with 11 bases between. The CDR3 totals 13 residues. The CDR3 reads CAWSALGVSDYTF. The DNA read from the CDR3 is TGTGCCTGGAGTGCTTTAGGGGTCTCC.

This clone came up a few times. Germline and genes here are mouse. Read coverage stops 4 residues before the CDR3 terminus; the germline J gene supplies the remainder. J is TRBJ2-4 and V is TRBV12-1; 9 bases line up with TRBD2. Trimming took 4 bases from V and 1 from J; bases not matched to a gene: 8. Germline CDR1 reads SGHSN; CDR2 reads HYEKVE. The CDR3 consists of 16 residues. The sequenced part of the CDR3 DNA is TGTGCCAGCTCACTCAGCCGGACTGGGGGTCAAAAC. Translating gives CASSLSRTGGQN. The CDR3 in its entirety is CASSLSRTGGQNTLYF.

This clone has just a few counts. Gene names denote mouse genes. The CDR3 end lies 4 residues beyond the end of the read and is filled in from the germline J gene. V usage is TRBV5 and J usage is TRBJ2-1; 9 bases map to TRBD2. Trimming at V came to 4 bases and at J to 3 bases, leaving 4 bases not matched to a gene. The CDR3 is made up of 15 amino acids. Germline assignment: CDR1 LGHNA and CDR2 YNLKQL (reference sequence). Partial CDR3 DNA: TGTGCCAGCAGCCCCCCCTGGGGGGGCTATGCT. It is translated as CASSPPWGGYA. The whole CDR3 sequence is CASSPPWGGYAEQFF.

As regards this clone: Gene labels here are mouse ones. The read ends 4 residues before the CDR3 terminus; that terminus is restored from the germline J gene. The chain combines TRBV13-2 with TRBJ2-7; D not resolved. The germline V gene encodes CDR1 NNHNN and CDR2 SYGAGS (reference sequence). This CDR3 is 13 amino acids long. The germline V and J ends were trimmed by 4 bases and 0 bases, with 8 bases remaining between them. This chain's CDR3 is CASGPQISYEQYF. CDR3 bases read: TGTGCCAGCGGTCCACAGATCTCCTAT.

This clone was observed a few times. Mouse names are used for the genes. The read finishes 4 residues shy of the CDR3 end, and the germline J gene is used to complete it. The genes are TRBV31 and TRBJ1-2; the D is unclear. V was shortened by 0 bases and J by 3 bases, with 5 bases between the two germline ends. This CDR3 comprises 12 residues. Germline V gene sequence: CDR1 GKSSPN, CDR2 SITVG. The CDR3 is CAWSLTYSDYTF. The sequenced CDR3 bases are TGTGCCTGGAGTCTGACATACTCC.

This clone showed up many times. The listed genes are named as in mouse. Coverage ceases 4 residues before the CDR3 finishes, and the germline J gene fills in the end. J is TRBJ1-2 and V is TRBV17; D might be TRBD1 (6 bases). V was pared by 5 bases and J by 3 bases, with 10 bases between. This CDR3 has 13 amino acids. Looked up from germline, CDR1 is MNHDT and CDR2 is YYDKIL. Partial CDR3 DNA: TGTGCTAGCAGTGCCTCAGGGGACTCC. Translated, it gives CASSASGDS. The full CDR3 protein is CASSASGDSDYTF. The full variable domain, rest sourced from reference TRBV17 and TRBJ1-2, is DTTVKQNPRYKLARVGKPVNLICSQTMNHDTMYWYQKKPNQAPKLLLFYYDKILNREADTFEKFQSSRPNNSFCSLYIGSAGLEYSAMYLCASSASGDSDYTFGSGTRLLVI.